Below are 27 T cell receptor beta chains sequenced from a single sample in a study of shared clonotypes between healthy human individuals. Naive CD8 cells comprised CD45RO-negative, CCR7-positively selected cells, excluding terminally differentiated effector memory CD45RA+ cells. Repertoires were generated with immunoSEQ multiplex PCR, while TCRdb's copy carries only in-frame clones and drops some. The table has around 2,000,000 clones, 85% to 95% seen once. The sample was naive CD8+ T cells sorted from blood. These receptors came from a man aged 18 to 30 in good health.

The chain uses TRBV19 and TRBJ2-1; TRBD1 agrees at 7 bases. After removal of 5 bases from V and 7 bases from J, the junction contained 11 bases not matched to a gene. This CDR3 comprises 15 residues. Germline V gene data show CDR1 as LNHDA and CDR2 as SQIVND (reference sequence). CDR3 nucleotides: TGTGCCAGTAGTTTATCAGGGGGAAGAGGGAATGAGCAGTTCTTC. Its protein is CASSLSGGRGNEQFF.

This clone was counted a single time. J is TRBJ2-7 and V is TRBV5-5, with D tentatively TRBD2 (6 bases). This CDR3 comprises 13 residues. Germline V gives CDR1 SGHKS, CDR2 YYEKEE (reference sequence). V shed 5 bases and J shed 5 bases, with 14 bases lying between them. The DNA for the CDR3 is TGTGCCAGCAGAGACGGGACTCATGACGAGCAGTACTTC. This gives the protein CASRDGTHDEQYF.

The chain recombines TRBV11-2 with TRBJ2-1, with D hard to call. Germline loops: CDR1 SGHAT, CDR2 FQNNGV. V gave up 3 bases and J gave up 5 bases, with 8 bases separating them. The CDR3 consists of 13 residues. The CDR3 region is CASSFLSDNEQFF. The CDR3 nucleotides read TGTGCCAGCAGCTTTTTGTCTGACAATGAGCAGTTCTTC.

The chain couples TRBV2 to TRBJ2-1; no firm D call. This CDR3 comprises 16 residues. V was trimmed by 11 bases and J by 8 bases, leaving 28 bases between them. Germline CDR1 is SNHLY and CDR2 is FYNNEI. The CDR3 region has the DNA TGTGCCGATGCGTTGACAAGGGAAACCCTGAGTGATGAGCAGTTCTTC. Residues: CADALTRETLSDEQFF.

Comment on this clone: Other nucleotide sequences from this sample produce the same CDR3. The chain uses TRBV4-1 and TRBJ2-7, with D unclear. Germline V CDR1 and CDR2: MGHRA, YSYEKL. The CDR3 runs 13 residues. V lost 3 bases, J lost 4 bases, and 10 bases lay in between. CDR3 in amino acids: CASSQAPRYEQYF. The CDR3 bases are TGCGCCAGCAGCCAGGCCCCTAGGTACGAGCAGTACTTC.

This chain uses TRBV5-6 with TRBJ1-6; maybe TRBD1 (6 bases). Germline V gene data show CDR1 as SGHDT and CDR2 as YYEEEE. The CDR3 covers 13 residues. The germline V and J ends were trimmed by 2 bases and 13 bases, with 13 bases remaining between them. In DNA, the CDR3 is TGTGCCAGCAGCTTAGGTGGGGGCGCCCCCCTCCACTTT. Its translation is CASSLGGGAPLHF.

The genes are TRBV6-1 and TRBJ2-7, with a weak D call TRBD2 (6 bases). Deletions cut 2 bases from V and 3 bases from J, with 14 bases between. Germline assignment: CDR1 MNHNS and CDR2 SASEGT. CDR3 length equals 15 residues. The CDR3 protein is CASSETRDSLYEQYF. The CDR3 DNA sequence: TGTGCCAGCAGTGAAACGCGGGACTCCCTCTACGAGCAGTACTTC.

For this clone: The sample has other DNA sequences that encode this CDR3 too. CDR3 sequence reads: CASSLGGDRGYEQYF. CDR3 nucleotides: TGTGCCAGCAGCTTAGGAGGGGACAGGGGCTACGAGCAGTACTTC. The rearrangement joins TRBV11-2 to TRBJ2-7, with 10 bases lining up with TRBD1. From germline, CDR1 is SGHAT and CDR2 FQNNGV. This CDR3 has 15 residues. The V segment lost 1 base and the J segment 3 bases; nucleotides outside the gene matches: 3.

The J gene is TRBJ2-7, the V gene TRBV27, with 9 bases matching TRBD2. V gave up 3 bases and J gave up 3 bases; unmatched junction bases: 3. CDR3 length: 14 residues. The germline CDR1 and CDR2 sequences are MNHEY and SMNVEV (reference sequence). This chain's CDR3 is CASSFSTSGYEQYF. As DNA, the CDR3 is TGTGCCAGCAGTTTCTCGACTAGCGGCTACGAGCAGTACTTC.

The CDR3, as DNA: TGTGCCAGCAGCGTGATAGCGGATTACAATGAGCAGTTCTTC. Amino acid sequence: CASSVIADYNEQFF. The chain combines TRBV5-6 with TRBJ2-1; possibly TRBD2 for D (6 bases). This CDR3 comprises 14 residues. Trimming left V 4 bases short and J 4 bases short, with 12 bases between. Germline CDR1 is SGHDT and CDR2 is YYEEEE. Filled out from reference TRBV5-6 and TRBJ2-1, the complete variable domain reads DAGVTQSPTHLIKTRGQQVTLRCSPKSGHDTVSWYQQALGQGPQFIFQYYEEEERQRGNFPDRFSGHQFPNYSSELNVNALLLGDSALYLCASSVIADYNEQFFGPGTRLTVL.

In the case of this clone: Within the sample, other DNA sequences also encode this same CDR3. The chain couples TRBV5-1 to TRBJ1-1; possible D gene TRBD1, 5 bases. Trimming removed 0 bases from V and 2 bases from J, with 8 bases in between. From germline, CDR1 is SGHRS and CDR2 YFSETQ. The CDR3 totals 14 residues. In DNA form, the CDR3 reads TGCGCCAGCAGCTTGGAGGGGATAAACACTGAAGCTTTCTTT. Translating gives CASSLEGINTEAFF.

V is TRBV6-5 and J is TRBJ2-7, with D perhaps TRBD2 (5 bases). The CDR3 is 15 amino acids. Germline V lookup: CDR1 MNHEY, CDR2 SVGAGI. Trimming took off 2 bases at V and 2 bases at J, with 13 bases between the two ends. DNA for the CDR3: TGTGCCAGCAGTTACACCGGGGATGGGGCCTACGAGCAGTACTTC. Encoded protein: CASSYTGDGAYEQYF.

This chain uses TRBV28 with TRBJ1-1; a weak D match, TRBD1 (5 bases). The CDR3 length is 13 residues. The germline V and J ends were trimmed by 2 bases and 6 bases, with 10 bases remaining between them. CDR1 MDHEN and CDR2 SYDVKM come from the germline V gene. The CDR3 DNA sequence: TGTGCCAGCAGTTTAGACCTCAGGGCTGAAGCTTTCTTT. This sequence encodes CASSLDLRAEAFF.

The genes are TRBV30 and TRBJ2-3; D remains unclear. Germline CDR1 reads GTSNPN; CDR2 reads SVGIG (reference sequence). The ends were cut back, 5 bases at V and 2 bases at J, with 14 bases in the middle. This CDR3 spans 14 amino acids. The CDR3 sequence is CAWAGARPTDTQYF. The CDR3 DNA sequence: TGTGCCTGGGCCGGAGCTAGGCCCACAGATACGCAGTATTTT.

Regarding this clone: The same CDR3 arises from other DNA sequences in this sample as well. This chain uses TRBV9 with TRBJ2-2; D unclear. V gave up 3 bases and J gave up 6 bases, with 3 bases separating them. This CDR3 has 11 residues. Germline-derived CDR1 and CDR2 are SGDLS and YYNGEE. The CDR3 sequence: CASSAPGELFF. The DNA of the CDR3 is TGTGCCAGCAGCGCCCCCGGGGAGCTGTTTTTT.

CDR3 DNA sequence: TGTGCCAGCAGTTTAGTAGGGACAGGTTACAATGAGCAGTTCTTC. Translation gives CASSLVGTGYNEQFF. This chain uses TRBV27 with TRBJ2-1; 8 bases align to TRBD1. Trimming cost V 2 bases and J 4 bases; bases outside gene matches: 4. The CDR3 is 15 amino acids. Looked up from germline, CDR1 is MNHEY and CDR2 is SMNVEV (reference sequence).

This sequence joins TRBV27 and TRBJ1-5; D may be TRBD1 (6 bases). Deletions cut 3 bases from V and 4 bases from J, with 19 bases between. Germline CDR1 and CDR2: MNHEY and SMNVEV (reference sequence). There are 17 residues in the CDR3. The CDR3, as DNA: TGTGCCAGCAGTTTCCAAGGCGTACAGGGAATAAATCAGCCCCAGCATTTT. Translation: CASSFQGVQGINQPQHF.

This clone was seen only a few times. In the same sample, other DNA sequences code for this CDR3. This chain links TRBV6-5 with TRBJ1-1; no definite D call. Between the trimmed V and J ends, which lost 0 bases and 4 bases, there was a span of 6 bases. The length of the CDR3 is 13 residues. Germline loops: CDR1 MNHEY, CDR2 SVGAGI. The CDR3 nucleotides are TGTGCCAGCAGTTACTCTGAGGTCACTGAAGCTTTCTTT. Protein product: CASSYSEVTEAFF.

The CDR3 reads CASSPQDSYEQYF. Written as DNA, the CDR3 is TGTGCCAGCAGTCCCCAGGACTCCTACGAGCAGTACTTC. The chain links TRBV27 to TRBJ2-7; D gene uncertain. CDR3 size: 13 residues. From germline, CDR1 is MNHEY and CDR2 SMNVEV (reference sequence). The ends were cut back, 5 bases at V and 0 bases at J, with 8 bases in the middle.

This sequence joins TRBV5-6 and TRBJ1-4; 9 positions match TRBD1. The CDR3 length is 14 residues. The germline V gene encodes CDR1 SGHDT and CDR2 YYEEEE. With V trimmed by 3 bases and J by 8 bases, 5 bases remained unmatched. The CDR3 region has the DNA TGTGCCAGCAGCTGGGACAGGGAGGGGGAAAAACTGTTTTTT. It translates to CASSWDREGEKLFF.

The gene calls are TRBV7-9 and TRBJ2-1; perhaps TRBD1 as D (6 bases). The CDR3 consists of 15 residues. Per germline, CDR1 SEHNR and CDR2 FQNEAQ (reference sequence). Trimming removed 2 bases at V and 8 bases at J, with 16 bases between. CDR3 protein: CASSLRSSGAYEQFF. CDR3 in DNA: TGTGCCAGCAGCTTAAGGAGTTCAGGGGCCTATGAGCAGTTCTTC.

The CDR3 spells CASSLGGPPRGDEQFF. Written as DNA, the CDR3 is TGTGCCAGCAGCTTAGGTGGCCCACCCCGAGGGGATGAGCAGTTCTTC. V gene TRBV7-9 combines with J gene TRBJ2-1; D may correspond to TRBD1 or TRBD2 (5 bases each). V lost 1 base, J lost 8 bases, and 18 bases lay in between. Germline CDR1 SEHNR, CDR2 FQNEAQ (reference sequence). CDR3 length: 16 residues.

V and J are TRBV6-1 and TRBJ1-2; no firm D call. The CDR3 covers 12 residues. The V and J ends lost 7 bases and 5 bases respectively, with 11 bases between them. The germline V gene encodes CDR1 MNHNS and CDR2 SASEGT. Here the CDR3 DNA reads TGTGCCAGCAACGACGGGCAGTATGGCTACACCTTC. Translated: CASNDGQYGYTF.

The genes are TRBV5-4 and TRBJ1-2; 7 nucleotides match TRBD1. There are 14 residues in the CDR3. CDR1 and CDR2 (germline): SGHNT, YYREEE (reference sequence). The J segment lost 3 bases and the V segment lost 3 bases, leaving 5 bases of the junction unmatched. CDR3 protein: CASSSTQGYYGYTF. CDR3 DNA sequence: TGTGCCAGCAGCTCTACACAGGGGTACTATGGCTACACCTTC.

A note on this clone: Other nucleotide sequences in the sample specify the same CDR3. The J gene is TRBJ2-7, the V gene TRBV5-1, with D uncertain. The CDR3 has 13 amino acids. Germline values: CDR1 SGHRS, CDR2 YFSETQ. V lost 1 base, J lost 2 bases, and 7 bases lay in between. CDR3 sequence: CASSLFPAYEQYF. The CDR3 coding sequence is TGCGCCAGCAGCTTGTTCCCTGCCTACGAGCAGTACTTC.

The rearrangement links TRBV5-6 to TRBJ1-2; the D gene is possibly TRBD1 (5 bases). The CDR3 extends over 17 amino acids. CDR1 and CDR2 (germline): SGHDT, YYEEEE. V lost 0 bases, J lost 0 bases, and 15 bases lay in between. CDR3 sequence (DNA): TGTGCCAGCAGCTTGGTAGGGGAACAATTTCCTAACTATGGCTACACCTTC. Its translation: CASSLVGEQFPNYGYTF.

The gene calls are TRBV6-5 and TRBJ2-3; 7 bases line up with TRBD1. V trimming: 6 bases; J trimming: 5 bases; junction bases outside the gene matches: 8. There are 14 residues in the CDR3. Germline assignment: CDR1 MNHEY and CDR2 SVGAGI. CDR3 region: CASSLGTALDTQYF. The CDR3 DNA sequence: TGTGCCAGCAGCCTGGGGACAGCTTTAGATACGCAGTATTTT.